Detailed here is one TCR beta chain. It lacks a known antigen. Per-base quality was not reported, and no clone a single base away is much larger than it. This sample is drawn from a study of blood T cells in healthy people across ages (dated by TCRdb to between 2015 and 2017). About the investigation overall: Template switching captured roughly one uniquely barcoded TCR beta cDNA molecule per two T cells in model experiments. Using deep sequencing normalized with unique cDNA molecular identifiers, the study measured how TCR beta repertoire diversity changes with age. For two donors (one aged 18 to 29 and one aged 80 or older), the study analyzed two additional independent replicas of 1 million unique cDNA reads from the same blood draw. To avoid experimental bias, donors of different ages were spread randomly across the sequencing lanes. Donors were grouped into four age groups: young (average 16 years), middle-aged (39), aged (approximately 58) and long-lived (just over 80).

Compared with germline, V lacks 1 base and J lacks 3 bases; bases without a gene match: 3. The CDR3 covers 15 residues, taking in both the cysteine and the phenylalanine. The DNA shown is the 45-base CDR3, in frame from base 1. From the germline V gene (reference sequence), CDR1 is DFQATT and CDR2 is SNEGSKA. The library was built by means of 5' RACE. These reads were obtained on an Illumina HiSeq 2500. The second PCR ran for roughly 7 to 11 cycles and used a J-beta primer mix along with a sample-barcoded 5' primer. Each TCR beta cDNA molecule received a unique molecular identifier from a template-switch 5' adaptor carrying 12 random nucleotides. Each sample yielded at least 2.5 million CDR3-containing paired-end reads. First-strand cDNA was synthesized from all RNA with the Mint cDNA synthesis kit, primed by a TRBC-specific oligonucleotide. Following uracil-DNA glycosylase treatment, all cDNA underwent a first 18-cycle PCR with the universal primers M1SS and BC2_uni_R. As for the original processing: Normalization of each sample was performed by random selection of 1 million high-quality reads, each carrying a distinct molecular identifier. Instead of being binned into consensus sequences, reads that shared molecular identifiers were thrown out. CDR3 identification, clonotype clustering and error correction used MiTCR with a Q25 quality threshold and the strictest error-elimination algorithm. A nonparametric unseen species model with Euler transformation was used to estimate a lower bound on total TCR beta diversity. The public reads were run again by TCRdb, first through fastp at Q25 and then through MiXCR, and only productive beta chains were kept. Merged by CDR3 protein, the rows form single entries marked with the most common genes and DNA. For this entry, the V and J calls and clone size follow TCRdb and not the study's own pipeline. The sample includes over 1,500,000 distinct CDR3 sequences, with roughly 52% observed a single time. The biggest ten clones account for approximately 2.1% of the sample.

Systemically healthy Caucasian individuals from Russia, 39 in total and aged about 6 to 95 years, were included as donors. About 10 milliliters of peripheral blood were collected from each donor into EDTA-treated Vacutainer tubes. Ficoll-Paque density-gradient centrifugation was used to isolate PBMCs, with at least 6 million per sample. Trizol reagent was used to extract total RNA from PBMCs, with at least 6 micrograms per sample. For every donor, flow cytometry on a PBMC aliquot measured the percentage of naive CD45RAhigh/CD27high T cells. General conclusions and limits of the study: Donor CMV infection status was unknown, potentially confounding age-related changes in expanded clonotypes. Because profiling used bulk unsorted PBMCs, naive and antigen-experienced compartments could not be compared conclusively. Estimates of total diversity based on one million sequenced T cells were regarded as lower bounds and as underestimates. Compared with the aged group, the long-lived group had more naive CD4+ T cells, fewer expanded clones and increased TCR diversity, a pattern suggesting age selection. Observed TCR beta diversity per million T cells fell roughly linearly with age, and a significant reduction was already apparent by age around 39. A strong correlation was found between observed TCR beta diversity and the percentage of naive T cells measured by flow cytometry.

This TCR was sampled from a woman aged 35 to 49 in good health. Specimen: blood. The chain is encoded by TRBV20-1 joined to TRBJ2-2; 9 central nucleotides agree with TRBD2. In nucleotides, the sequence is TGCAGTGCTAGAGCGCGGGGGGGCTACACCGGGGAGCTGTTTTTT. Its translation is CSARARGGYTGELFF.